This is a list of T cell receptor beta chains from one sample in a study of identical twins. TCRdb independently ran MiXCR on the 5' RACE reads; one entry per CDR3 protein. The top ten hold 1.5% to 2% of the sample, which has roughly 690,000 distinct CDR3 sequences, approximately 6% seen once. Sequenced input: naive T cells sorted from blood. These receptors came from a man younger than 35 in good health. CDR3s include the opening cysteine and the closing phenylalanine or tryptophan. The D gene is left open where the match is weak. Expanded clones get a size class; other rows say once, few or many, or leave the size out.

cdr3_length j_call d_call v_call clone_size cdr3_nt cdr3_aa
15 TRBJ2-1 TRBD2 TRBV6-2/TRBV6-3 few TGTGCCAGCAGTTACGGTAGCGGGCCCTACAATGAGCAGTTCTTC CASSYGSGPYNEQFF
14 TRBJ2-2 TRBD2 TRBV20-1 many TGCAGTGCTAGAGATCCCGCGGGGGCCGGGGAGCTGTTTTTT CSARDPAGAGELFF
15 TRBJ2-1 TRBD2 TRBV5-1 many TGCGCCAGCCGCTTGACTAGCGGGAGCGAATATGAGCAGTTCTTC CASRLTSGSEYEQFF
13 TRBJ2-7 . TRBV5-1 . TGCGCCAGCAGCCAACAAGGGTCCTACGAGCAGTACTTC CASSQQGSYEQYF
17 TRBJ2-1 . TRBV20-1 many TGCAGTGCTAGACCGTCAATCTTCGACACCCCTCCACATGAGCAGTTCTTC CSARPSIFDTPPHEQFF
14 TRBJ2-1 . TRBV15 . TGTGCCACCAGCAGACAGGGGCGAAGCAATGAGCAGTTCTTC CATSRQGRSNEQFF
16 TRBJ2-1 TRBD2 TRBV7-9 . TGTGCCAGCAGCTTTCTAGCGGGAGGCCCGTTGAATGAGCAGTTCTTC CASSFLAGGPLNEQFF
15 TRBJ2-7 . TRBV4-2 many TGTGCCAGCAGCCAAGATCTAGGGGCAGCCTACGAGCAGTACTTC CASSQDLGAAYEQYF
11 TRBJ2-1 . TRBV7-9 . TGTGCCAGCAGCTTGGGCGGGGTTGGGTTCTTC CASSLGGVGFF
13 TRBJ2-7 TRBD1 TRBV29-1 many TGCAGCTTCCCGGCCGGGACAGGACTCGAGCAGTACTTC CSFPAGTGLEQYF
16 TRBJ2-7 TRBD1 TRBV14 few TGTGCCAGCAGTCAAACGTGGGGACAGGGGATCTACGAGCAGTACTTC CASSQTWGQGIYEQYF
13 TRBJ2-3 . TRBV12-3/TRBV12-4 many TGTGCCAGCAGCCCAACACACACAGATACGCAGTATTTT CASSPTHTDTQYF
15 TRBJ2-3 . TRBV2 . TGTGCCAGCAGTGGTATAGGAGTTGTTGTAGATACGCAGTATTTT CASSGIGVVVDTQYF
15 TRBJ2-5 TRBD1 TRBV28 few TGTGCCAGCAGGCCGGACAGGTCGTACCAAGAGACCCAGTACTTC CASRPDRSYQETQYF
14 TRBJ2-7 TRBD1 TRBV18 . TGTGCCAGCTCACAGGGACAGGGGGGCTACGAGCAGTACTTC CASSQGQGGYEQYF
13 TRBJ2-1 . TRBV12-3/TRBV12-4 many TGTGCCAGCAGTTTAAAGGGGTCCGATGAGCAGTTCTTC CASSLKGSDEQFF
11 TRBJ2-7 . TRBV5-6 . TGTGCCAGCAGCATGGGGCCCGAGCAGTACTTC CASSMGPEQYF
15 TRBJ2-1 . TRBV6-2/TRBV6-3 . TGTGCCAGCAGATCCGCAGAGACCACGTACAATGAGCAGTTCTTC CASRSAETTYNEQFF
15 TRBJ2-5 . TRBV5-1 few TGCGCCAGCAGCTTGATTGCGAGGGGGGAAGAGACCCAGTACTTC CASSLIARGEETQYF
14 TRBJ2-7 . TRBV10-3 many TGTGCCATCAGTGATATCCCGAGCTCCTACGAGCAGTACTTC CAISDIPSSYEQYF
11 TRBJ2-1 . TRBV7-9 few TGTGCCAGCCCACGGTTGGATGAGCAGTTCTTC CASPRLDEQFF
19 TRBJ2-1 . TRBV14 few TGTGCCAGCAGCCACGATTTTATCCCCAACCGGGACTGGTACAATGAGCAGTTCTTC CASSHDFIPNRDWYNEQFF
13 TRBJ2-2 . TRBV20-1 many TGCAGTGCTAGTTTTGTGAACACCGGGGAGCTGTTTTTT CSASFVNTGELFF
19 TRBJ2-2 TRBD1 TRBV25-1 few TGTGCCAGCAGTGCCCGGGACAGGGTTACTAAAATGGACACCGGGGAGCTGTTTTTT CASSARDRVTKMDTGELFF
14 TRBJ2-5 TRBD2 TRBV6-1 many TGTGCCAGCAGCCGCGGGGGGCAGCAAGAGACCCAGTACTTC CASSRGGQQETQYF
15 TRBJ2-1 . TRBV10-3 many TGTGACATCAGTGAGGTAGGAGGGAACTACAATGAGCAGTTCTTC CDISEVGGNYNEQFF
15 TRBJ1-5 . TRBV6-2/TRBV6-3 many TGTGCCAGCAGTTACTCCCGGGAAACCACCCAGCCCCAGCATTTT CASSYSRETTQPQHF
13 TRBJ1-3 . TRBV12-3/TRBV12-4 many TGTGCCGCCAGCGCGAGGGGACGAGACACCATATATTTT CAASARGRDTIYF
13 TRBJ1-5 . TRBV20-1 many TGCAGTGCTAGCGGGAGTTTCAATCAGCCCCAGCATTTT CSASGSFNQPQHF
19 TRBJ2-2 TRBD2 TRBV15 few TGTGCCACCAGCAGAGGGAGAGCGGGAGGCCCTCCTAACACCGGGGAGCTGTTTTTT CATSRGRAGGPPNTGELFF
14 TRBJ2-2 . TRBV12-3/TRBV12-4 many TGTGCCAGCGCCGGGAGCAAGAACACCGGGGAGCTGTTTTTT CASAGSKNTGELFF
12 TRBJ2-1 . TRBV5-6 many TGTGCCAGCAGCTTGGATACAGGGAAGCAGTTCTTC CASSLDTGKQFF
16 TRBJ2-5 TRBD1 TRBV7-8 few TGTGCCAGCAGCCTCATAGGACAGGGGGCAGGAGAGACCCAGTACTTC CASSLIGQGAGETQYF
15 TRBJ1-4 . TRBV12-3/TRBV12-4 many TGTGCCAGCAGTTTCGTCCGGTCGGCTAATGAAAAACTGTTTTTT CASSFVRSANEKLFF
12 TRBJ2-7 . TRBV29-1 many TGCAGCGTTCTAAGTGGAACATACGAGCAGTACTTC CSVLSGTYEQYF
14 TRBJ1-5 . TRBV3-1 few TGTGCCAGCAGCCCGTCGGGGATCAATCAGCCCCAGCATTTT CASSPSGINQPQHF
17 TRBJ2-1 . TRBV11-3 few TGTGCCAGCAGCTTAGTCGGCAACGGTTGGTCCTACAATGAGCAGTTCTTC CASSLVGNGWSYNEQFF
17 TRBJ2-2 TRBD1 TRBV24-1 many TGTGCCACCAGTGAGGACAGGGGGCTTCTTAACACCGGGGAGCTGTTTTTT CATSEDRGLLNTGELFF
14 TRBJ2-1 . TRBV19 . TGTGCCAGTAGTATAGAGCTTGTTTCCAATGAGCAGTTCTTC CASSIELVSNEQFF
14 TRBJ1-5 . TRBV9 many TGTGCCAGCAGCGTAGGGGACCGGTATCAGCCCCAGCATTTT CASSVGDRYQPQHF
13 TRBJ2-5 . TRBV9 many TGTGCCAGCAGCGAACGGGGGCAAGAGACCCAGTACTTC CASSERGQETQYF
14 TRBJ1-2 TRBD1 TRBV12-3/TRBV12-4 many TGTGCCAGCAGCCTACAGGGGTTGGGCTATGGCTACACCTTC CASSLQGLGYGYTF
12 TRBJ2-1 . TRBV15 few TGTGCCACCAGCAGAGATCTGGGTGAGCAGTTCTTC CATSRDLGEQFF
13 TRBJ2-5 . TRBV20-1 few TGCAGTGCTACGACCCATACACAAGAGACCCAGTACTTC CSATTHTQETQYF
14 TRBJ2-7 . TRBV10-3 many TGTGCCATCAGTTCAGGGGGGCGCACCTACGAGCAGTACTTC CAISSGGRTYEQYF
13 TRBJ1-2 . TRBV10-3 few TGTGCCATCAGCCGGGACCCCGGTGGGGGCTACACCTTC CAISRDPGGGYTF
15 TRBJ2-1 TRBD2 TRBV7-2 many TGTGCCAGCAGCTCCACTAGCGGGACCTACAATGAGCAGTTCTTC CASSSTSGTYNEQFF
17 TRBJ2-3 TRBD2 TRBV2 . TGTGCCAGCGAGCGACTAGCGGGAGTTCTAAGCACAGATACGCAGTATTTT CASERLAGVLSTDTQYF